The next 13 T cell receptor beta chains were all read from a single sample in a study of Ad26.COV2.S vaccination and SARS-CoV-2 variants. Treatment of the sample: around 19 received Ad26.COV2.S at low or high dose, single or two shots; 5 received placebo; per-sample allocation not given. Each sample was drawn 63 days after the first injection (of vaccine or placebo). The method was immunoSEQ multiplex PCR; TCRdb's version includes in-frame clones alone and lacks a portion of them. This sample has a few hundred thousand clones, with roughly 90% found just once. The specimen was peripheral blood, collected in a trial of Ad26.COV2.S vaccine versus placebo. The receptors come from a person between 18 and 65 years old who received the Ad26.COV2.S COVID-19 vaccine or a placebo.

J is TRBJ2-4 and V is TRBV18; D unclear. There are 18 residues in the CDR3. Germline V lookup: CDR1 KGHSH, CDR2 LQKENI. Trimming left V 2 bases short and J 0 bases short, with 17 bases between. In nucleotides, the CDR3 is TGTGCCAGCTCACCAAAGCAAGCGTACGCCCAAGCCAAAAACATTCAGTACTTC. Residues: CASSPKQAYAQAKNIQYF.

The chain carries TRBV10-1 and TRBJ1-2; TRBD1 is a possible D gene (5 bases). The CDR3 runs 14 residues. CDR1 WNHNN and CDR2 SYGVQD come from the germline V gene (reference sequence). Trimming took 6 bases from V and 3 from J, leaving 14 bases between them. The CDR3 loop reads CASSGFRVYYGYTF. DNA of the CDR3: TGCGCCAGCAGCGGCTTCAGGGTTTACTATGGCTACACCTTC.

This clone showed up just once. The rearrangement links TRBV3-1 (or the pseudogene TRBV3-2) to TRBJ1-5; D is unresolved. V gave up 2 bases and J gave up 0 bases, with 8 bases separating them. CDR1 and CDR2 from the germline V gene are LGHDT and YNNKEL (reference sequence). The CDR3 consists of 15 residues. CDR3 nucleotide sequence: TGTGCCAGCAGCCAAAGTACCCTTAGCAATCAGCCCCAGCATTTT. It specifies CASSQSTLSNQPQHF.

This chain uses TRBV5-1 with TRBJ2-7, with 7 bases matching TRBD1. This CDR3 region has 14 residues. Unmatched junction bases numbered 6, after V lost 4 bases and J lost 2 bases. Germline V gives CDR1 SGHRS, CDR2 YFSETQ. For the CDR3, the DNA is TGCGCCAGCAGCATCAACAGGGGCCCCTACGAGCAGTACTTC. Translation: CASSINRGPYEQYF. Full variable domain (remainder filled in from reference TRBV5-1 and TRBJ2-7): KAGVTQTPRYLIKTRGQQVTLSCSPISGHRSVSWYQQTPGQGLQFLFEYFSETQRNKGNFPGRFSGRQFSNSRSEMNVSTLELGDSALYLCASSINRGPYEQYFGPGTRLTVT.

The V gene is TRBV28, the J gene TRBJ1-5; D may be TRBD1 (5 bases). CDR1 and CDR2 from the germline V gene are MDHEN and SYDVKM. Trimming left V 2 bases short and J 4 bases short, with 15 bases between. The CDR3 spans 16 residues. CDR3 sequence: CASSLLGLGTNQPQHF. Written as DNA, the CDR3 is TGTGCCAGCAGTTTACTGGGGTTGGGGACGAATCAGCCCCAGCATTTT. The variable domain in full, with the rest retrieved from reference TRBV28 and TRBJ1-5, is DVKVTQSSRYLVKRTGEKVFLECVQDMDHENMFWYRQDPGLGLRLIYFSYDVKMKEKGDIPEGYSVSREKKERFSLILESASTNQTSMYLCASSLLGLGTNQPQHFGDGTRLSIL.

This clone was picked up a small number of times. This rearrangement joins TRBV23-1 to TRBJ2-1, with 11 bases identical to TRBD2. TRBV23-1 is annotated as an ORF whose role is uncertain. V dropped 0 bases and J dropped 2; count of bases not matched to a gene: 9. This CDR3 contains 19 residues. The CDR3 reads CASSQSYSGGAAAYNEQFF. CDR3 bases: TGCGCCAGCAGTCAATCGTATAGCGGGGGGGCCGCAGCCTACAATGAGCAGTTCTTC.

The chain joins TRBV19 to TRBJ2-3; tentatively, D is TRBD1 (5 bases). Germline V gives CDR1 LNHDA, CDR2 SQIVND (reference sequence). V lost 7 bases and J 2 bases, leaving 13 bases between the germline ends. The CDR3 consists of 14 residues. Here the CDR3 DNA reads TGTGCCAGTAATGGGCCGGACACCACAGATACGCAGTATTTT. Protein: CASNGPDTTDTQYF. Full variable domain (rest looked up from reference TRBV19 and TRBJ2-3): DGGITQSPKYLFRKEGQNVTLSCEQNLNHDAMYWYRQDPGQGLRLIYYSQIVNDFQKGDIAEGYSVSREKKESFPLTVTSAQKNPTAFYLCASNGPDTTDTQYFGPGTRLTVL.

The genes are TRBV28 and TRBJ2-7; a weak D match, TRBD2 (6 bases). This CDR3 comprises 13 residues. V was trimmed by 3 bases and J by 3 bases, leaving 9 bases between them. The germline V gene encodes CDR1 MDHEN and CDR2 SYDVKM. The CDR3 loop is CASSFGGVYEQYF. The CDR3 DNA is TGTGCCAGCAGTTTCGGAGGGGTCTACGAGCAGTACTTC.

This clone was observed a single time. The chain is built from TRBV30 and TRBJ2-7; D unclear. This CDR3 spans 12 amino acids. CDR1 and CDR2 (germline): GTSNPN, SVGIG (reference sequence). V lost 1 base, J lost 4 bases, and 8 bases lay in between. CDR3 DNA: TGTGCCTGGAGTGAAGAGTATTACGAGCAGTACTTC. Protein: CAWSEEYYEQYF.

The chain employs TRBV3-1 (or the pseudogene TRBV3-2) and TRBJ1-1; D call uncertain. This CDR3 has 12 amino acids. Germline V gene sequence: CDR1 LGHDT, CDR2 YNNKEL (reference sequence). V dropped 4 bases and J dropped 7 bases, with 10 bases sitting between them. In nucleotides, the CDR3 is TGTGCCAGCAGCCGGCCACCTTATGAAGCTTTCTTT. This translates into CASSRPPYEAFF.

J is TRBJ1-6 and V is TRBV27, with D tentatively TRBD1 (5 bases). The CDR3 is 15 amino acids. The ends were cut back, 6 bases at V and 10 bases at J, with 19 bases in the middle. Germline V lookup: CDR1 MNHEY, CDR2 SMNVEV (reference sequence). The CDR3 bases are TGTGCCAGCAGCATGATTGAGGGGCCTCGATCACCCCTCCACTTT. It translates to CASSMIEGPRSPLHF.

V and J are TRBV7-3 and TRBJ2-5, with 9 bases matching TRBD1. This CDR3 contains 14 residues. J gave up 4 bases and V 5 bases, and 5 bases lay outside the gene matches. Germline V gives CDR1 SGHTA, CDR2 FQGTGA. CDR3 region: CASSPQGAGETQYF. CDR3 nucleotides: TGTGCCAGCAGCCCACAGGGGGCGGGAGAGACCCAGTACTTC.

The chain has TRBV28 and TRBJ2-7; no reliable D call. CDR3 length: 13 amino acids. V was clipped by 6 bases and J by 8 bases, with 17 bases between them. Germline CDR1 MDHEN, CDR2 SYDVKM. The DNA for the CDR3 is TGTGCCAGCAGCGTTTCGGTGCCAGACAAGCAGTACTTC. This encodes CASSVSVPDKQYF.